This TCR beta chain stems from a study of OX40 agonist ivuxolimab in advanced cancers. As for the study in general: Treatment of patients was with ivuxolimab, an agonistic anti-OX40 (CD134) antibody. From roughly 23 to 90 years was the age range, with a mean of about 56 years, and approximately 84% were male. Study-level results: It was also the case that some nonresponders had low normalized T-cell clonal expansion. People who partly responded at 0.1-3.0 mg/kg had some of the least clonal expansion seen.

TCRdb's copy holds only in-frame clones and misses some; the assay was immunoSEQ multiplex PCR. The sample carries 60,000 to 75,000 clones, 86% recorded once. CDR3 length: 12 amino acids. Germline V gene lookup returns CDR1 SGHRS and CDR2 YFSETQ. Trimming removed 2 bases at V and 1 base at J, with 3 bases between. Notes on this clone: What it binds is not known. Other DNA sequences in the same sample also yield this CDR3.

This chain joins TRBV5-1 and TRBJ1-1; D is unresolved. The sample in question was CD4+ or CD8+ T cells sorted from blood, obtained in a trial of the OX40 agonist ivuxolimab. The TCR comes from an adult with an advanced solid tumor such as melanoma, head and neck, liver or kidney cancer. The CDR3 is CASSFGNTEAFF. In nucleotides, the CDR3 is TGCGCCAGCAGCTTCGGGAACACTGAAGCTTTCTTT.